This T cell receptor (beta chain) originates from a study of blood T cell repertoires in COVID-19. CDR1 is SGHTA and CDR2 is FQGNSA in the germline V gene. This CDR3 contains 17 residues. Trimming took off 0 bases at V and 5 bases at J, with 20 bases between the two ends. Cohort 3 donors counted as recovered after two negative PCRs, clearance, or resolved symptoms. Method: immunoSEQ multiplex PCR; TCRdb's copy keeps in-frame clones and lacks some. The sample records roughly 240,000 clones, about 84% being singletons. This chain links TRBV7-2 with TRBJ2-7; D call uncertain. The source of this sequence is a woman in her 50s who had recovered from COVID-19. Sequencing was carried out using PBMCs or T cells enriched from blood (not recorded which). CDR3 in amino acids: CASSLADVTESANEQYF. The DNA for the CDR3 is TGTGCCAGCAGCTTAGCTGATGTCACAGAATCGGCTAACGAGCAGTACTTC.